Below, 20 T cell receptor beta chains from the same sample are listed, as sequenced in a study of tissue T cells after allogeneic stem cell transplantation. Specified time point: mouse harvest day 7 after allogeneic transplant. Tail vein injection delivered 10^7 T-cell-depleted bone marrow cells and 10^6 splenic CD5+ T cells. Using immunoSEQ multiplex PCR, the repertoire was profiled, and TCRdb retains in-frame clones only, with some absent. Of 4,000 to 4,500 clones in the sample, about 60% are singletons; the top ten hold approximately 28%. Input material: spleen. The receptor set was obtained from a female BALB/c mouse given C57BL/6 T cells with graft-versus-host disease after an allogeneic hematopoietic cell transplant.

This clone was counted a few times. Gene names and germline match the mouse. The CDR3 end lies 1 residue beyond the end of the read and is filled in from the germline J gene. V is TRBV3 and J is TRBJ1-3; maybe TRBD1 (5 bases). V lost 2 bases and J lost 1, with 9 bases in between. The V gene's germline CDR1 is SNHLY and CDR2 FYNGKV (reference sequence). The CDR3 is 15 amino acids. The CDR3 reads CASSLWGDSGNTLYF. Incomplete CDR3 DNA: TGTGCCAGCAGCTTATGGGGGGACTCTGGAAATACGCTCTAT.

About this clone itself: Germline and genes: mouse. The DNA ends 1 residue before the CDR3 does, and the rest of the CDR3 is filled in from the germline J gene. The V gene is TRBV26, the J gene TRBJ2-7, with D possibly matching TRBD1 (5 bases). CDR1 and CDR2 (germline): KGHPV, FQNQEV (reference sequence). The CDR3 is 15 amino acids. Trimming removed 0 bases from V and 0 bases from J, with 9 bases in between. The sequenced CDR3 bases are TGTGCCAGCAGTCTGTCGTCAGGGAGCTCCTATGAACAGTAC. Protein product: CASSLSSGSSYEQY. The CDR3 in full is CASSLSSGSSYEQYF.

In the case of this clone: Gene names are the mouse ones. The CDR3 end is not reached by the read, which stops 1 residue before it; the germline J gene fills it in. The chain combines TRBV17 with TRBJ2-1; 12 bases agree with TRBD1. The V and J ends lost 7 bases and 6 bases, in that order; junction bases with no gene match: 7. The CDR3 runs 15 residues. CDR1 is MNHDT, CDR2 YYDKIL, per germline. Incomplete CDR3 DNA: TGTGCTAGCACCCGGGACAGGGGGCGCTTTGCTGAGCAGTTC. Translating it yields CASTRDRGRFAEQF. The whole CDR3 protein is CASTRDRGRFAEQFF.

This clone turned up a few times. Genes here carry mouse names. Read sequence stops 1 residue before the CDR3 end, and the germline J gene provides the missing end. This chain connects TRBV26 to TRBJ2-2; 7 positions match TRBD1. This CDR3 comprises 15 residues. Germline CDR1 reads KGHPV; CDR2 reads FQNQEV (reference sequence). The V and J ends lost 4 bases and 0 bases, in that order; junction bases with no gene match: 2. The CDR3: CASSRGTANTGQLYF. Incomplete CDR3 DNA: TGTGCCAGCAGTCGGGGGACAGCAAACACCGGGCAGCTCTAC. Complete variable domain (other parts from reference TRBV26 and TRBJ2-2): NSKVIQTPRYLVKGQGQKAKMRCIPEKGHPVVFWYQQNKNNEFKFLINFQNQEVLQQIDMTEKRFSAECPSNSPCSLEIQSSEAGDSALYLCASSRGTANTGQLYFGEGSKLTVL.

In regard to this clone: Gene names and germline refer to mouse. The CDR3 loop is CAWSWGVAYEQYF. Incomplete CDR3 DNA: TGTGCCTGGAGTTGGGGGGTCGCCTATGAACAGTAC. The chain is built from TRBV31 and TRBJ2-7; 7 bases align to TRBD2. The sequenced fragment ends 1 residue before the CDR3 boundary, so the rest is inferred from the germline J gene. V lost 2 bases, J lost 2 bases, and 3 bases stayed unmatched. CDR3 length equals 13 residues. Germline assignment: CDR1 GKSSPN and CDR2 SITVG.

This clone turned up a few times. All gene names here are mouse names. The CDR3 end lies 1 residue beyond the end of the read and is filled in from the germline J gene. This chain uses TRBV16 with TRBJ2-7; TRBD2 matches 8 bases. The CDR3 extends over 13 amino acids. V gave up 1 base and J gave up 4 bases; unmatched junction bases: 0. Germline loops: CDR1 SGHSA, CDR2 FRNQAP. The CDR3 protein is CASSLVGGYEQYF. The covered CDR3 bases are TGTGCAAGCAGCTTAGTGGGGGGGTATGAACAGTAC.

About this clone: The genes and germline here are from mouse. CDR3 sequence reads: CASSFMDREVFF. Partial CDR3 DNA: TGTGCCAGCAGTTTCATGGACAGAGAAGTCTTC. The chain is built from TRBV14 and TRBJ1-1; maybe TRBD1 (6 bases). The DNA ends 1 residue before the CDR3 does, and the rest of the CDR3 is filled in from the germline J gene. The CDR3 has 12 amino acids. Trimming took 1 base from V and 7 from J, leaving 8 bases between them. In germline, CDR1 is SGHDT, CDR2 FRDEAV.

This clone has only a few counts. Gene names and germline match the mouse. The read gets to within 1 residue of the CDR3 end, and the germline J gene fills in the rest. The V call is TRBV26, the J call TRBJ2-7, with D tentatively TRBD1 (6 bases). Germline-derived CDR1 and CDR2 are KGHPV and FQNQEV (reference sequence). This CDR3 is 14 amino acids long. Trimming took 1 base from V and 0 from J, leaving 7 bases between them. The CDR3 protein is CASSLFRGSYEQYF. CDR3 bases read: TGTGCCAGCAGTCTGTTCAGGGGCTCCTATGAACAGTAC.

This clone was detected a few times. Gene names are the mouse ones. The read stops 1 residue short of the end of the CDR3; the missing end is completed from the germline J gene. The chain carries TRBV13-1 and TRBJ1-5; 7 bases align to TRBD1. Germline CDR1 is NSHNY and CDR2 is SYGAGN. This CDR3 region has 15 residues. The trim removed 4 bases at V and 3 bases at J, leaving 7 bases unmatched. The covered CDR3 bases are TGTGCCAGCAGTAATCGACAGGGAAGCAACCAGGCTCCGCTT. Translated: CASSNRQGSNQAPL. In full, the CDR3 reads CASSNRQGSNQAPLF.

In its sample, this clone ranks as large. Gene names are mouse gene names. The CDR3 is cut off 1 residue early in the read; its end comes from the germline J gene. The chain is built from TRBV13-1 and TRBJ2-7, with D uncertain. The CDR3 runs to 13 residues. The ends were cut back, 4 bases at V and 0 bases at J, with 8 bases in the middle. The V gene's germline CDR1 is NSHNY and CDR2 SYGAGN. CDR3 residues: CASSRGSSYEQYF. The CDR3 DNA, read in part, is TGTGCCAGCAGTCGAGGGAGCTCCTATGAACAGTAC.

Concerning this clone itself: Genes and germline come from the mouse. The read is 1 residue too short to cover the CDR3 end, so that end is filled in from the germline J gene. The J gene is TRBJ2-7, the V gene TRBV15, with 8 bases identical to TRBD1. The V segment lost 5 bases and the J segment 4 bases; nucleotides outside the gene matches: 1. From germline, CDR1 is SGHND and CDR2 FRSKSL. The CDR3 spans 12 residues. The CDR3 DNA, read in part, is TGTGCCAGCAGTCGACAGGGGTATGAACAGTAC. Translated: CASSRQGYEQY. The entire CDR3 sequence reads CASSRQGYEQYF.

With regard to this clone: Gene and germline names: mouse. The missing CDR3 end, 1 residue past where the read stops, is filled in from the germline J gene. The chain carries TRBV2 and TRBJ2-4; D uncertain. This CDR3 has 16 residues. Germline V CDR1 and CDR2: LGHNA, YSYQKL. V gave up 5 bases and J gave up 0 bases, with 15 bases separating them. The chain's CDR3 is CASSSLHGGSQNTLYF. The part of the CDR3 DNA that was read is TGTGCCAGCAGCTCACTACACGGCGGGAGTCAAAACACCTTGTAC.

Worth noting for this clone: Mouse gene names apply. The read terminates 1 residue ahead of where the CDR3 ends, so the germline J gene completes it. The chain links TRBV26 to TRBJ2-2; the D gene is possibly TRBD1 (6 bases). The germline V gene encodes CDR1 KGHPV and CDR2 FQNQEV (reference sequence). The CDR3 totals 15 residues. Deletions cut 4 bases from V and 0 bases from J, with 9 bases between. The covered CDR3 bases are TGTGCCAGCAGTCCCACAGGGACAAACACCGGGCAGCTCTAC. Translated: CASSPTGTNTGQLY. The complete CDR3 protein is CASSPTGTNTGQLYF.

The table lists this clone with a few counts. Mouse germline and gene names are used. Here the CDR3 reads CASSMGQGAREQYF. The CDR3 DNA, read in part, is TGTGCCAGCAGTATGGGACAGGGGGCGAGGGAACAGTAC. V and J are TRBV15 and TRBJ2-7; 12 positions agree with TRBD1. The read gets to within 1 residue of the CDR3 end, and the germline J gene fills in the rest. The CDR3 is made up of 14 amino acids. CDR1 is SGHND and CDR2 is FRSKSL in the germline V gene. Trimming took 5 bases from V and 7 from J; bases not matched to a gene: 6.

Of note for this clone: The gene names given are mouse names. Sequencing ends 1 residue short of the CDR3 end; the germline J gene provides the rest. The chain uses TRBV20 and TRBJ2-5; 10 bases fit TRBD2. The ends lost 5 bases at V and 6 bases at J; junction bases unmatched: 5. CDR3 size: 13 residues. Germline assignment: CDR1 GFQATS and CDR2 STVNSAI. CDR3 in amino acids: CGASGGALDTQYF. The CDR3 bases that were read are TGTGGTGCTTCTGGGGGGGCGCTGGACACCCAGTAC.

Comments on this clone: The gene names given are mouse names. The read finishes 1 residue shy of the CDR3 end, and the germline J gene is used to complete it. This chain connects TRBV5 to TRBJ1-3; 8 bases match TRBD1. The CDR3 sequence is 15 residues long. In germline, CDR1 is LGHNA, CDR2 YNLKQL (reference sequence). With 4 bases clipped from V and 2 bases from J, the junction kept 4 bases outside the gene matches. Incomplete CDR3 DNA: TGTGCCAGCAGCCCCCAGGGGGCTGCTGGAAATACGCTCTAT. The encoded protein is CASSPQGAAGNTLY. The whole CDR3 sequence reads CASSPQGAAGNTLYF.

On this clone: Germline and genes here are mouse. The sequence runs out 1 residue before the end of the CDR3; the remainder is reconstructed from the germline J gene. V is TRBV1 and J is TRBJ2-7; D uncertain. There are 14 residues in the CDR3. Per the germline V gene, CDR1 is NSQYPW and CDR2 is LRSPGD (reference sequence). V gave up 1 base and J gave up 0 bases, with 7 bases separating them. CDR3 sequence reads: CTCSAGAVSYEQYF. The part of the CDR3 DNA that was read is TGCACCTGCAGTGCAGGGGCGGTCTCCTATGAACAGTAC.

This clone was picked up a small number of times. Mouse gene names apply. The sequenced fragment ends 1 residue before the CDR3 boundary, so the rest is inferred from the germline J gene. V is TRBV19 and J is TRBJ2-2; 11 nucleotides line up with TRBD2. CDR3 length: 15 amino acids. CDR1 and CDR2 (germline): FNHDT, SITEND (reference sequence). Losses at the gene ends were 6 bases for V and 2 bases for J; bases not matched to a gene: 3. CDR3 DNA (partial): TGTGCCAGCACCCGGGACTGGGGGAACACCGGGCAGCTCTAC. Translation: CASTRDWGNTGQLY. The full-length CDR3 reads as CASTRDWGNTGQLYF.

With regard to this clone: Mouse names are used for the genes. The read comes to an end 1 residue before the CDR3 does, leaving the germline J gene to fill in the end. The chain carries TRBV19 and TRBJ2-5, with 12 nucleotides matching TRBD2. V gave up 5 bases and J gave up 4 bases; unmatched junction bases: 2. Germline V lookup: CDR1 FNHDT, CDR2 SITEND (reference sequence). This CDR3 has 14 residues. This chain's CDR3 is CASRRDWGEDTQYF. The part of the CDR3 DNA that was read is TGTGCCAGCAGACGGGACTGGGGGGAAGACACCCAGTAC.

Concerning this clone: These gene names are mouse names. The read terminates 1 residue ahead of where the CDR3 ends, so the germline J gene completes it. The gene calls are TRBV16 and TRBJ1-6; D is uncertain. TRBJ1-6 is an open reading frame whose function is uncertain. Trimming removed 0 bases from V and 6 bases from J, with 3 bases in between. CDR3 size: 13 residues. Germline V lookup: CDR1 SGHSA, CDR2 FRNQAP. CDR3 residues: CASSLDGNSPLYF. CDR3 bases read: TGTGCAAGCAGCTTAGATGGTAATTCGCCCCTCTAC.